Listed below are T cell receptor beta chains from one sample, sequenced in a study of regulatory T cells in long-lasting Graves disease. TCRdb fed the multiplex PCR reads into MiXCR, producing one record per CDR3 protein. Here the sample spans 600,000 to 650,000 distinct CDR3 sequences, approximately 15% being singletons. These data are also associated with another study on T cells in Graves' hyperthyroidism and ophthalmopathy.

The material sequenced was peripheral blood mononuclear cells (PBMCs), taken at new diagnosis, from a patient treated with antithyroid drugs. The source is a woman aged 25 to 39 with Graves disease. Both conserved end residues are part of each CDR3. Each record gives: CDR3 DNA, CDR3 protein, clone size, D gene, J gene, V gene. The D gene is left open where the match is weak. Size is omitted from some rows. Given values are once, few, many or a class for expanded clones.

CDR3nt: TGTGCCAGCAGCTCAAGGACATCTAGCGGGTACGAGCAGTACTTC
CDR3aa: CASSSRTSSGYEQYF
abundance: many
d_gene: TRBD2
j_gene: TRBJ2-7
v_gene: TRBV7-2

CDR3nt: TGTGCCAGCAGAAAAGGGACTAGCGGTCCGAGCACAGATACGCAGTATTTT
CDR3aa: CASRKGTSGPSTDTQYF
abundance: many
d_gene: TRBD2
j_gene: TRBJ2-3
v_gene: TRBV6-2/TRBV6-3

CDR3nt: TGTGCCAGCAGTTACGGCAGGGGGCTTTACGAGCAGTACTTC
CDR3aa: CASSYGRGLYEQYF
abundance: -
d_gene: TRBD1
j_gene: TRBJ2-7
v_gene: TRBV6-2/TRBV6-3

CDR3nt: TGTGCCACACAGGGAAAATGGGACACTGAAGCTTTCTTT
CDR3aa: CATQGKWDTEAFF
abundance: -
d_gene: -
j_gene: TRBJ1-1
v_gene: TRBV24-1

CDR3nt: TGTGCCAGCAGTTCGGAGTTGGTGGAGACCCAGTACTTC
CDR3aa: CASSSELVETQYF
abundance: many
d_gene: -
j_gene: TRBJ2-5
v_gene: TRBV11-2

CDR3nt: TGCAGTGCTAGAGATTTTGCCCCCGGTCCGGTTTCACCCCTCCACTTT
CDR3aa: CSARDFAPGPVSPLHF
abundance: -
d_gene: -
j_gene: TRBJ1-6
v_gene: TRBV20-1

CDR3nt: TGCAGTGCTAGCCGTGGGGGGCATATAGGTTCACCCCTCCACTTT
CDR3aa: CSASRGGHIGSPLHF
abundance: few
d_gene: -
j_gene: TRBJ1-6
v_gene: TRBV20-1

CDR3nt: TGTGCCAGCAGCTTAGGAGAGATGGGAAAACTGTTTTTT
CDR3aa: CASSLGEMGKLFF
abundance: -
d_gene: -
j_gene: TRBJ1-4
v_gene: TRBV11-2

CDR3nt: TGTGCCAGCAGTTGGGGCTTGGGGCCTTACGAGCAGTACTTC
CDR3aa: CASSWGLGPYEQYF
abundance: -
d_gene: -
j_gene: TRBJ2-7
v_gene: TRBV27

CDR3nt: TGTGCCAGCAGACACGAACAGAACACTGAAGCTTTCTTT
CDR3aa: CASRHEQNTEAFF
abundance: many
d_gene: -
j_gene: TRBJ1-1
v_gene: TRBV12-3/TRBV12-4

CDR3nt: TGTGCCAGCAGACGAGGGGGCGCGACTAATGAAAAACTGTTTTTT
CDR3aa: CASRRGGATNEKLFF
abundance: many
d_gene: TRBD1
j_gene: TRBJ1-4
v_gene: TRBV7-9

CDR3nt: TGTGCCAGCAGCTTGGGGCAAGCTCCGTATGGCTACACCTTC
CDR3aa: CASSLGQAPYGYTF
abundance: many
d_gene: -
j_gene: TRBJ1-2
v_gene: TRBV28

CDR3nt: TGTGCCAGCATAGCGGGCTACAGCTCCTACGAGCAGTACTTC
CDR3aa: CASIAGYSSYEQYF
abundance: -
d_gene: TRBD2
j_gene: TRBJ2-7
v_gene: TRBV7-8

CDR3nt: TGCAGTGCTAGAGCCTCACTAGCGGGAGGTCGACTGAGCACAGATACGCAGTATTTT
CDR3aa: CSARASLAGGRLSTDTQYF
abundance: -
d_gene: TRBD2
j_gene: TRBJ2-3
v_gene: TRBV20-1

CDR3nt: TGTGCCACCAACAAAGCCCGACAGTTCACAGATACGCAGTATTTT
CDR3aa: CATNKARQFTDTQYF
abundance: -
d_gene: -
j_gene: TRBJ2-3
v_gene: TRBV24-1

CDR3nt: TGTGCCAGCACTTACAGGGGACAGCCCCAGCATTTT
CDR3aa: CASTYRGQPQHF
abundance: many
d_gene: TRBD1
j_gene: TRBJ1-5
v_gene: TRBV6-2/TRBV6-3

CDR3nt: TGTGCCAGCAGTTTATTCACGACAGGGTCCGGGGAGCTGTTTTTT
CDR3aa: CASSLFTTGSGELFF
abundance: many
d_gene: TRBD1
j_gene: TRBJ2-2
v_gene: TRBV27

CDR3nt: TGTGCCAGCAGTTTCAGGGGGTGGTTCGATGAGCAGTTCTTC
CDR3aa: CASSFRGWFDEQFF
abundance: -
d_gene: TRBD1
j_gene: TRBJ2-1
v_gene: TRBV27

CDR3nt: TGTGCCAGCAGTCCTCCAATGGGCCAGTACGAGACCCAGTACTTC
CDR3aa: CASSPPMGQYETQYF
abundance: many
d_gene: -
j_gene: TRBJ2-5
v_gene: TRBV7-9

CDR3nt: TGTGCCAGCAGTAATTCGTATTCGACAGTAACGAATGGCTACACCTTC
CDR3aa: CASSNSYSTVTNGYTF
abundance: few
d_gene: -
j_gene: TRBJ1-2
v_gene: TRBV6-1

CDR3nt: TGTACCTGGAGTTTAGGCCTATTTAAAGAGACCCAGTACTTC
CDR3aa: CTWSLGLFKETQYF
abundance: -
d_gene: -
j_gene: TRBJ2-5
v_gene: TRBV30

CDR3nt: TGTGCCAGCAGTTCGTTACAGGGGTGGACGGTAGCTTTCTTT
CDR3aa: CASSSLQGWTVAFF
abundance: many
d_gene: TRBD1
j_gene: TRBJ1-1
v_gene: TRBV12-3/TRBV12-4

CDR3nt: TGTGCCAGCACCCTCTCGGCGGGAGAGGGGGTAAACTTC
CDR3aa: CASTLSAGEGVNF
abundance: -
d_gene: -
j_gene: TRBJ2-7
v_gene: TRBV6-1

CDR3nt: TGTGCCAGCAGTGGGGGAGGGAGGAAGAAAGATACGCAGTATTTT
CDR3aa: CASSGGGRKKDTQYF
abundance: -
d_gene: TRBD2
j_gene: TRBJ2-3
v_gene: TRBV6-1

CDR3nt: TGTGCCAGTAGTTTCGGACAGGGAAGCACAGATACGCAGTATTTT
CDR3aa: CASSFGQGSTDTQYF
abundance: -
d_gene: TRBD1
j_gene: TRBJ2-3
v_gene: TRBV19

CDR3nt: TGTGCCACCAGCAGAATAGCGGGAGCAGATACGCAGTATTTT
CDR3aa: CATSRIAGADTQYF
abundance: -
d_gene: TRBD2
j_gene: TRBJ2-3
v_gene: TRBV15

CDR3nt: TGTGCCAGCAGTTTACGGGACAATTTATTCGGCTACACCTTC
CDR3aa: CASSLRDNLFGYTF
abundance: -
d_gene: -
j_gene: TRBJ1-2
v_gene: TRBV28

CDR3nt: TGCGCCAGCAGCTGGGGGACAGCTACCTACGAGCAGTACTTC
CDR3aa: CASSWGTATYEQYF
abundance: many
d_gene: TRBD1
j_gene: TRBJ2-7
v_gene: TRBV5-1

CDR3nt: TGTGCCAGCAGTTTAGGGACTAGCGGCCCGGCCTACAATGAGCAGTTCTTC
CDR3aa: CASSLGTSGPAYNEQFF
abundance: many
d_gene: TRBD2
j_gene: TRBJ2-1
v_gene: TRBV12-3/TRBV12-4

CDR3nt: TGTGCCAGCAGCTTGTGGACAGTGAACACTGAAGCTTTCTTT
CDR3aa: CASSLWTVNTEAFF
abundance: many
d_gene: -
j_gene: TRBJ1-1
v_gene: TRBV11-2

CDR3nt: TGTGCCAGCAGGCACAGGGGTCTGAACACTGAAGCTTTCTTT
CDR3aa: CASRHRGLNTEAFF
abundance: many
d_gene: TRBD1
j_gene: TRBJ1-1
v_gene: TRBV2

CDR3nt: TGTGCCAGCAGCAATCTAGACCGGGACGAAGGGACCTACGAGCAGTACTTC
CDR3aa: CASSNLDRDEGTYEQYF
abundance: many
d_gene: -
j_gene: TRBJ2-7
v_gene: TRBV11-2